The 3 T cell receptor beta chains below come from one sample, sequenced in a study of cytomegalovirus exposure and HLA in healthy donors. 60 Vbeta and 13 Jbeta primers were used in PCR. This table comes from immunoSEQ multiplex PCR, and its TCRdb copy is limited to in-frame clones, with some not included. The repertoire holds about 180,000 clones, with 77% as singletons. Material: PBMCs. All receptors come from an older woman in good health and CMV-seropositive.

This chain joins TRBV28 and TRBJ2-7; TRBD2 aligns across 9 bases. This CDR3 is built from 13 residues. Trimming cost V 2 bases and J 5 bases; bases outside gene matches: 1. The germline V gene has CDR1 MDHEN and CDR2 SYDVKM. This CDR3 is CASSLTSGHEQYF. In nucleotides, the CDR3 is TGTGCCAGCAGTTTAACTAGCGGGCACGAGCAGTACTTC.

This clone appeared a single time. The V call is TRBV5-4, the J call TRBJ2-5; TRBD2 is a possible D gene (6 bases). The V gene's germline CDR1 is SGHNT and CDR2 YYREEE (reference sequence). CDR3 length equals 15 residues. V shed 6 bases and J shed 5 bases, with 20 bases lying between them. The CDR3 DNA is TGTGCCAGCACCCGGCAATCCGTGGGGACTGAGACCCAGTACTTC. It encodes CASTRQSVGTETQYF.

This chain uses TRBV2 with TRBJ1-1; D remains ambiguous. Looked up from germline, CDR1 is SNHLY and CDR2 is FYNNEI. The CDR3 has 13 amino acids. The V end lost 9 bases, the J end lost 1 base, and 12 bases lay between the germline ends. The DNA for the CDR3 is TGTGCCAGTGTTTTTGACAAGAACACTGAAGCTTTCTTT. Protein sequence: CASVFDKNTEAFF.